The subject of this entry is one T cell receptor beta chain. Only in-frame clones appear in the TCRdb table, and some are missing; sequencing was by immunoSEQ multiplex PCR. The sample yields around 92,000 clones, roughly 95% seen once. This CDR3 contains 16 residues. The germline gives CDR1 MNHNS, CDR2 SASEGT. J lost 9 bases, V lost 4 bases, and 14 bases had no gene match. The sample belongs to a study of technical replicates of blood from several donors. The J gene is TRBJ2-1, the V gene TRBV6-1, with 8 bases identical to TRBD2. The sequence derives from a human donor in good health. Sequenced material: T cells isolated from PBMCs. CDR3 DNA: TGTGCCAGCAGTGCCCAGTTTGGCGGGAGGAGGGGTGAGCAGTTCTTC. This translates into CASSAQFGGRRGEQFF.